One T cell receptor beta chain is described in this entry. These data originate in a study of radiation and T cells in renal cell carcinoma. Profiled with immunoSEQ multiplex PCR; TCRdb holds only in-frame clones, not every one. The sample yields roughly 120,000 clones, around 80% seen once. The length of the CDR3 is 13 residues. Germline CDR1 and CDR2: MDHEN and SYDVKM. Deletions cut 4 bases from V and 9 bases from J, with 13 bases between. Time point in this sample: baseline pretreatment blood. Treatment noted: 15 Gy SBRT to primary tumor, nephrectomy 4 weeks later. The chain employs TRBV28 and TRBJ1-3; D unresolved. This receptor was taken from a woman aged 55-70 years with renal cell carcinoma. The specimen comprised blood, sampled from a patient whose treatment included radiotherapy and nephrectomy. The DNA of the CDR3 is TGTGCCAGCAGTTCTGCACCCGAGGGCACCATATATTTT. Protein product: CASSSAPEGTIYF.